Presented here are 29 T cell receptor beta chains from one specimen sequenced in a study of sequential checkpoint blockade in melanoma. Using immunoSEQ multiplex PCR, the repertoire was profiled, and TCRdb retains in-frame clones only, with some absent. This sample has over 9,000 clones; roughly 75% occur once, and the top ten carry roughly 20%. Specified treatment: randomized to nivolumab then ipilimumab (arm A) or the reverse (arm B). The material was CD8+ T cells sorted from blood (inferred from file names), obtained from a patient given nivolumab and ipilimumab in sequence. The receptors were gathered from a human donor with melanoma.

The chain couples TRBV7-6 to TRBJ2-3, with 9 bases fitting TRBD2. The ends lost 1 base at V and 5 bases at J; junction bases unmatched: 7. The CDR3 consists of 16 residues. Germline V gives CDR1 SGHVS, CDR2 FNYEAQ. The CDR3 loop reads CASSLGQAGGLDTQYF. The CDR3 DNA reads TGTGCCAGCAGCTTAGGACAAGCGGGAGGTTTAGATACGCAGTATTTT.

In its sample, this clone was seen a few times. The chain is built from TRBV7-2 and TRBJ1-3; no clear D gene. Germline V gene data show CDR1 as SGHTA and CDR2 as FQGNSA. V was trimmed by 4 bases and J by 0 bases, leaving 7 bases between them. This CDR3 contains 14 residues. In DNA, the CDR3 is TGTGCCAGCAGCTCGGTATACTCTGGAAACACCATATATTTT. This encodes CASSSVYSGNTIYF.

This rearrangement joins TRBV7-9 to TRBJ2-5, with TRBD1 matching over 8 bases. The better agreement between TRBJ2-7 and the DNA end casts doubt on the J call. Germline CDR1 SEHNR, CDR2 FQNEAQ (reference sequence). The CDR3 contains 15 residues. The CDR3 bases are TGTGCCAGCAGCTGCGGACAGGGTACACCCTACGAGCAGTACTTC. Its translation is CASSCGQGTPYEQYF.

V usage is TRBV10-1 and J usage is TRBJ2-1, with 8 bases that match TRBD2. V lost 4 bases to trimming and J lost 5 bases; unmatched junction nucleotides: 7. Germline-derived CDR1 and CDR2 are WNHNN and SYGVQD (reference sequence). The CDR3 extends over 15 amino acids. The CDR3 loop reads CASSVGTRGHNEQFF. The CDR3 DNA reads as TGCGCCAGCAGTGTGGGGACTAGAGGACACAATGAGCAGTTCTTC.

This clone was seen a single time. The chain links TRBV7-2 to TRBJ2-7; 9 bases match TRBD1. Germline lookup yields CDR1 SGHTA and CDR2 FQGNSA. Trimming took 4 bases from V and 1 from J; bases not matched to a gene: 5. This CDR3 has 15 residues. The CDR3 region has the DNA TGTGCCAGCAGCTCCTCGACAGGGGGGTCCTACGAGCAGTACTTC. This translates into CASSSSTGGSYEQYF.

The chain carries TRBV10-1 and TRBJ2-1, with 8 bases matching TRBD1. Germline V gene sequence: CDR1 WNHNN, CDR2 SYGVQD (reference sequence). The V and J ends lost 6 bases and 4 bases, in that order; junction bases with no gene match: 11. This CDR3 has 16 amino acids. The CDR3 nucleotides read TGCGCCAGCAGCCCGAGGGCAGGGGGCGCTTACAATGAGCAGTTCTTC. Translating it yields CASSPRAGGAYNEQFF.

V is TRBV27 and J is TRBJ2-7; D might be TRBD1 (6 bases). Germline-derived CDR1 and CDR2 are MNHEY and SMNVEV (reference sequence). V shed 1 base and J shed 4 bases, with 14 bases lying between them. The CDR3 covers 15 residues. CDR3 nucleotides: TGTGCCAGCAGTTTATTTGTCCAGGGGTCGTACGAGCAGTACTTC. Translation gives CASSLFVQGSYEQYF.

The rearrangement joins TRBV9 to TRBJ2-1; perhaps TRBD2 as D (6 bases). Trimming removed 4 bases from V and 0 bases from J, with 17 bases in between. CDR1 SGDLS and CDR2 YYNGEE come from the germline V gene. This CDR3 is built from 17 residues. The chain's CDR3 is CASSQTPTGASYNEQFF. The CDR3 DNA reads TGTGCCAGCAGCCAGACCCCCACGGGAGCCTCCTACAATGAGCAGTTCTTC. Variable domain in full (rest from reference TRBV9 and TRBJ2-1): DSGVTQTPKHLITATGQRVTLRCSPRSGDLSVYWYQQSLDQGLQFLIQYYNGEERAKGNILERFSAQQFPDLHSELNLSSLELGDSALYFCASSQTPTGASYNEQFFGPGTRLTVL.

The table lists this clone with a few counts. This chain's CDR3 is CASKRDSSGLNNEQFF. The CDR3 bases are TGTGCCAGTAAGAGGGACTCTAGCGGGCTTAACAATGAGCAGTTCTTC. The chain is built from TRBV19 and TRBJ2-1; 8 bases match TRBD2. V lost 7 bases, J lost 5 bases, and 13 bases stayed unmatched. CDR3 length equals 16 residues. The germline gives CDR1 LNHDA, CDR2 SQIVND (reference sequence).

The chain joins TRBV5-5 to TRBJ1-6; 8 positions agree with TRBD1. Germline-derived CDR1 and CDR2 are SGHKS and YYEKEE (reference sequence). Trimming took 7 bases from V and 8 from J; bases not matched to a gene: 8. The CDR3 spans 14 residues. DNA for the CDR3: TGTGCCAGCGGGACGACAGGGGCGGATTCACCCCTCCACTTT. Amino acids: CASGTTGADSPLHF.

This clone was detected only a few times. V gene TRBV11-3 combines with J gene TRBJ2-3, with D possibly TRBD2 on 7 matching bases. Germline CDR1 is SGHNT and CDR2 is YENEEA. This CDR3 spans 16 amino acids. V was cut by 1 base and J by 2 bases, with 13 bases left in between. CDR3 loop: CASSLGGGGHTDTQYF. The CDR3 DNA follows: TGTGCCAGCAGCTTAGGAGGCGGGGGACACACAGATACGCAGTATTTT.

This clone was detected once. In DNA, the CDR3 is TGTGCCAGCAAGAAGCGGGGGGGAACTAGCACAGATACGCAGTATTTT. Its protein is CASKKRGGTSTDTQYF. The V and J genes are TRBV27 and TRBJ2-3; the match to TRBD2 covers 10 bases. In germline, CDR1 is MNHEY, CDR2 SMNVEV (reference sequence). Trimming took 7 bases from V and 0 from J; bases not matched to a gene: 7. This CDR3 is built from 16 residues.

The chain employs TRBV9 and TRBJ1-6, with no clear D. CDR1 is SGDLS and CDR2 is YYNGEE in the germline V gene. The CDR3 covers 13 residues. The V end lost 4 bases, the J end lost 12 bases, and 14 bases lay between the germline ends. CDR3 in DNA: TGTGCCAGCAGCCCTACTGCGGGCCTACCCCTCCACTTT. Its translation is CASSPTAGLPLHF.

The chain uses TRBV19 and TRBJ1-2, with D possibly matching TRBD1 (5 bases). The germline CDR1 and CDR2 sequences are LNHDA and SQIVND (reference sequence). Deletions cut 7 bases from V and 7 bases from J, with 19 bases between. The CDR3 loop spans 14 amino acids. The CDR3 sequence: CASNPGNSLGGYTF. The CDR3 bases are TGTGCCAGTAATCCAGGGAATTCGCTCGGTGGCTACACCTTC.

J is TRBJ2-7 and V is TRBV7-8, with 7 bases identical to TRBD1. V shed 3 bases, J shed 7 bases, and the junction held 6 bases outside the gene matches. The CDR3 has 13 amino acids. CDR1 is SGHVS, CDR2 FQNEAQ, per germline. CDR3 bases: TGTGCCAGCAGCTTCGACAGGGTTGAGGAGCAGTACTTC. It translates to CASSFDRVEEQYF.

The chain carries TRBV10-2 and TRBJ1-1, with a possible D match to TRBD1 (5 bases). V was pared by 0 bases and J by 5 bases, with 13 bases between. The CDR3 has 15 residues. CDR1 is WSHSY, CDR2 SAAADI, per germline. CDR3 in amino acids: CASSESPGGGTEAFF. CDR3 nucleotide sequence: TGCGCCAGCAGTGAGTCGCCCGGGGGAGGTACTGAAGCTTTCTTT.

This clone was counted only a few times. Just one base apart from a much larger clone, this may be a read error. At the DNA level, this CDR3 is encoded by other sequences in the same sample as well. The chain couples TRBV4-1 to TRBJ1-4, with 8 nucleotides matching TRBD1. V lost 4 bases to trimming and J lost 6 bases; unmatched junction nucleotides: 10. Germline CDR1 and CDR2: MGHRA and YSYEKL. This CDR3 is built from 16 residues. This CDR3 is CASSRLTGTGDEKLFF. The CDR3 bases are TGCGCCAGCAGCCGCCTGACCGGGACAGGAGATGAAAAACTGTTTTTT.

This clone showed up just a few times. The chain links TRBV21-1 to TRBJ1-5; TRBD1 was called by the table and not checked on the DNA. TRBV21-1 is classified as a pseudogene. The CDR3 has 14 residues. The CDR3 spells CASILGRGFFVRHF. Written as DNA, the CDR3 is TGTGCCAGCATCTTGGGCAGGGGATTTTTTGTGCGGCATTTT.

The chain employs TRBV9 and TRBJ1-1; maybe TRBD1 (5 bases). Germline V CDR1 and CDR2: SGDLS, YYNGEE. The CDR3 is made up of 14 amino acids. Between the trimmed V and J ends, which lost 4 bases and 6 bases, there was a span of 16 bases. As DNA, the CDR3 is TGTGCCAGCAGCCCCCCTGAGCGGGGCGCTGAAGCTTTCTTT. Protein: CASSPPERGAEAFF.

The gene calls are TRBV9 and TRBJ1-1; 9 bases align to TRBD1. The CDR3 sequence is 17 residues long. J was trimmed by 3 bases and V by 4 bases; bases with no gene match: 13. Germline CDR1 reads SGDLS; CDR2 reads YYNGEE. The CDR3 bases are TGTGCCAGCAGCCCAGGACAGGGGAAGGGAAGGTACACTGAAGCTTTCTTT. Protein: CASSPGQGKGRYTEAFF.

This clone was counted only a few times. This chain joins TRBV9 and TRBJ2-3, with D possibly matching TRBD2 (6 bases). CDR3 length equals 14 residues. V dropped 4 bases and J dropped 0 bases, with 9 bases sitting between them. Germline lookup yields CDR1 SGDLS and CDR2 YYNGEE. In DNA, the CDR3 is TGTGCCAGCAGCCCGCGGGACAGCACAGATACGCAGTATTTT. Amino acids: CASSPRDSTDTQYF.

The chain recombines TRBV6-6 with TRBJ2-7, with 7 bases aligning to TRBD2. The CDR3 is made up of 14 amino acids. The V gene's germline CDR1 is MNHNY and CDR2 SVGAGI (reference sequence). After removal of 0 bases from V and 3 bases from J, the junction contained 2 bases not matched to a gene. CDR3 coding DNA: TGTGCCAGCAGTTACTCAGGGAGGGACTACGAGCAGTACTTC. Its translation is CASSYSGRDYEQYF.

The chain recombines TRBV2 with TRBJ1-6; possible D gene TRBD1, 5 bases. The CDR3 spans 14 residues. Germline CDR1 and CDR2: SNHLY and FYNNEI. The V and J ends lost 7 bases and 2 bases respectively, with 9 bases between them. The CDR3: CASTGRAYNSPLHF. The CDR3 region has the DNA TGTGCCAGCACGGGCAGGGCCTATAATTCACCCCTCCACTTT.

The chain links TRBV2 to TRBJ2-1; D is unresolved. Germline V lookup: CDR1 SNHLY, CDR2 FYNNEI. V was cut by 9 bases and J by 0 bases, with 9 bases left in between. The CDR3 runs 13 residues. This CDR3 reads CASKAPSYNEQFF. In DNA form, the CDR3 reads TGTGCCAGTAAAGCCCCCTCCTACAATGAGCAGTTCTTC.

The rearrangement links TRBV7-2 to TRBJ2-1; 7 bases align to TRBD2. This CDR3 contains 14 residues. CDR1 and CDR2 from the germline V gene are SGHTA and FQGNSA. Trimming cost V 5 bases and J 5 bases; bases outside gene matches: 6. CDR3 region: CASSPGTNDNEQFF. As DNA, the CDR3 is TGTGCCAGCAGCCCAGGGACTAACGACAATGAGCAGTTCTTC.

This chain joins TRBV7-6 and TRBJ2-3, with 8 positions matching TRBD2. Germline lookup yields CDR1 SGHVS and CDR2 FNYEAQ. The CDR3 is made up of 16 amino acids. V dropped 5 bases and J dropped 4; count of bases not matched to a gene: 11. The CDR3 reads CASSRPAGEGADTQYF. In DNA form, the CDR3 reads TGTGCCAGCAGCCGCCCAGCGGGGGAAGGAGCAGATACGCAGTATTTT.

The chain recombines TRBV6-5 with TRBJ1-2, with 9 positions matching TRBD1. Germline loops: CDR1 MNHEY, CDR2 SVGAGI. This CDR3 is 14 amino acids long. The V and J ends lost 7 bases and 7 bases, in that order; junction bases with no gene match: 10. The CDR3 DNA sequence: TGTGCCAGCAACTCCCTGGACAGGGGCTTTGGCTACACCTTC. This encodes CASNSLDRGFGYTF.

This clone has a single count. The V and J genes are TRBV19 and TRBJ2-7; 12 bases align to TRBD2. There are 16 residues in the CDR3. Germline V lookup: CDR1 LNHDA, CDR2 SQIVND (reference sequence). Losses at the gene ends were 3 bases for V and 6 bases for J; bases not matched to a gene: 9. CDR3 amino acids: CASSIGLGLAGREQYF. As DNA, the CDR3 is TGTGCCAGTAGTATCGGTCTAGGACTAGCGGGACGCGAGCAGTACTTC.

This chain connects TRBV7-2 to TRBJ2-1; maybe TRBD1 (6 bases). Trimming cost V 1 base and J 5 bases, with 18 bases left between them. This CDR3 has 17 amino acids. Germline loops: CDR1 SGHTA, CDR2 FQGNSA. This CDR3 reads CASSLGGTPSYDNEQFF. Written as DNA, the CDR3 is TGTGCCAGCAGCTTAGGGGGGACACCCTCTTATGACAATGAGCAGTTCTTC.